Here is one T cell receptor beta chain with its context. The antigen remains unidentified. A multiplex PCR was run with 60 Vbeta primers and 13 Jbeta primers. Generated by immunoSEQ multiplex PCR, the TCRdb table keeps only in-frame clones and is missing some. Listed are 130,000 or so clones; more than 1.5% falls within the top ten. These data are taken from a study of cytomegalovirus exposure and HLA in healthy donors. Overall study results and limits: In vitro experiments confirmed that a few CMV-associated chains were specific for CMV antigens. The investigators catalogued 180 or so TCR beta chains as cytomegalovirus-associated. Earlier findings revealed that most TCR beta V segments proved productive either about 87% or about 30% of the time.

Healthy donors of bone marrow made up the group. V was pared by 1 base and J by 4 bases, with 13 bases between. The length of the CDR3 is 15 residues. The germline CDR1 and CDR2 sequences are MDHEN and SYDVKM. The chain has TRBV28 and TRBJ1-2; no reliable D call. Input material: PBMCs. This sequence was found in a man between 18 and 29 years old in good health and CMV-seronegative. The CDR3 region is CASSLLRGILYGYTF. The DNA of the CDR3 is TGTGCCAGCAGTTTATTAAGAGGGATTCTCTATGGCTACACCTTC.